This T cell receptor beta chain was retrieved from a study of quantifying T cell responses using KT2 cells (dated by TCRdb to the late 2010s). A note on the overall study: RNA was DNase-treated and reverse transcribed with TCR alpha and beta constant-region primers, mostly using SuperScript III. The efficiency of the T4 ligation step under optimum conditions was estimated to be greater than 9.5%. To avoid over-amplification, PCR2 was carried out as a SYBR Green qPCR and halted once a predetermined fluorescence threshold was reached. Here is what the overall study found, with its caveats: No side-by-side comparison between this pipeline and other TCR sequencing techniques was included in the study. KT2 sequences were detected down to the lowest spike-in tested, about one KT2 cell per 100,000 PBMC. Over several orders of magnitude, the number of KT2 alpha and beta sequences rose linearly with the number of KT2 cells put in. Saturation was seen in the detection of KT2 sequences when very high numbers of KT2 cells were spiked in.

Receptor libraries were prepared by UMI-ligation and nested PCR. Using T4 RNA ligase 1, a single-stranded oligonucleotide bearing the Illumina SP2 sequence plus a UMI was ligated onto the 3' end of the cDNA. PCR1 was run for four to five cycles (98 degrees C for 15 s, 69 degrees C for 30 s, 72 degrees C for 40 s), and an equimolar mix of RC1.1 and RC1.2, covering TRBC1 and TRBC2, was used as the beta primer. From PCR2 onward, TCR alpha and beta chains were processed separately, with sample indices and Illumina adaptors added. The UMI, placed after an 8-base spacer, consisted of 12 random nucleotides arranged as two hexamers with a spacer between them. Libraries were sequenced on an Illumina MiSeq with v2 2x251 paired-end chemistry, typically about a dozen samples per run. To boost diversity, each sequencing library was supplemented with PhiX DNA at roughly 4.5-7.5%. For the original study's pipeline: bcl2fastq converted raw reads to FASTQ, and Demultiplexor demultiplexed the reads by dual indices. V and J genes were assigned by Decombinator through tag matching that permitted a single base-pair mismatch. Using UMIs, Collapsinator corrected both sequencing errors and the frequency errors that come from PCR heterogeneity. CDR3Translator converted Decombinator identifiers into nucleotide sequence, translated that sequence into amino acids, and extracted CDR3 based on C- and N-terminal motifs. A cluster of KT2 sequences that shared one unique molecular identifier was counted as a single distinct KT2 TCR. TCRdb cleaned the public reads at Q25 with fastp, built clones with MiXCR and kept in-frame beta chains. Rows matching on CDR3 protein sequence are summarized as one entry with the most common DNA and genes. TCRdb, not the authors, supplied the V and J calls. For this sample the table gives 52,000 or so distinct CDR3 sequences, of which around an eighth were detected only once. Clones ranked in the top ten supply approximately 10% of the sample.

Known numbers of KT2, a T cell clone whose TCR had been sequenced previously, were spiked into unfractionated PBMC to test the sensitivity and accuracy of the pipeline. A range of KT2-to-PBMC ratios was produced by mixing KT2 cells with a fixed number of PBMC. The germline V gene (reference sequence) provides CDR1 DFQATT and CDR2 SNEGSKA. Taken from cysteine to phenylalanine, the CDR3 has 18 residues. The retained sequence is limited to the CDR3, 54 bases, with the frame set at the first base. Compared with germline, V lacks 0 bases and J lacks 0 bases; bases without a gene match: 12. In regard to this clonotype: Its antigen has not been determined. No per-base quality is available; no much larger clone lies one base away.

The sample consisted of PBMCs spiked with cells of the T cell clone KT2. This receptor chain uses TRBV20-1 and TRBJ2-3, with 7 junctional bases fitting TRBD2. The sequence derives from a human donor. The nucleotide sequence is given as TGCAGTGCTAGAGAAAGGGCGGGAGCTTCCCCTAGCACAGATACGCAGTATTTT. The resulting protein is CSARERAGASPSTDTQYF.